These 30 T cell receptor beta chains share one sample of origin, sequenced in a study of cytomegalovirus exposure and HLA in healthy donors. Primers for the PCR totalled 60 Vbeta and 13 Jbeta. Sequenced by immunoSEQ multiplex PCR; TCRdb stores in-frame clones only, minus some. The profile covers approximately 150,000 clones, with around 78% appearing a single time and 0.9% to 1.1% taken by the ten largest. The sample comprised PBMCs. The receptors here all came from a woman between 40 and 55 years old in good health and CMV-seronegative.

This chain connects TRBV6-1 to TRBJ2-5, with D perhaps matching TRBD2 (6 bases). Germline CDR1 MNHNS, CDR2 SASEGT. The CDR3 spans 15 residues. V was shortened by 5 bases and J by 9 bases, with 22 bases between the two germline ends. CDR3 sequence: CASSLTSSFVAAQYF. The CDR3 DNA follows: TGTGCCAGCAGTCTTACTAGCAGCTTTGTGGCGGCCCAGTACTTC.

The rearrangement joins TRBV27 to TRBJ2-2; TRBD2 is a possible D gene (6 bases). V was shortened by 3 bases and J by 5 bases, with 19 bases between the two germline ends. The germline CDR1 and CDR2 sequences are MNHEY and SMNVEV (reference sequence). This CDR3 is 17 amino acids long. The CDR3 is CASSFRLSGDRTGELFF. DNA for the CDR3: TGTGCCAGCAGTTTCCGTCTTAGCGGAGATCGTACCGGGGAGCTGTTTTTT.

The chain couples TRBV27 to TRBJ1-2; 8 bases are a match to TRBD1. V shed 4 bases, J shed 8 bases, and the junction held 12 bases outside the gene matches. The CDR3 has 15 amino acids. CDR1 and CDR2 (germline): MNHEY, SMNVEV (reference sequence). The CDR3 loop reads CASSSSRDRFEGYTF. CDR3 bases: TGTGCCAGCAGTTCCTCCCGGGACAGGTTCGAGGGCTACACCTTC.

The chain couples TRBV19 to TRBJ1-1; 7 nucleotides agree with TRBD1. Looked up from germline, CDR1 is LNHDA and CDR2 is SQIVND (reference sequence). V lost 7 bases and J lost 4; bases outside the gene matches: 6. There are 13 residues in the CDR3. The CDR3, as DNA: TGTGCCAGTACCCGGACAGGTCTCACTGAAGCTTTCTTT. The encoded protein is CASTRTGLTEAFF. Supplemented by reference TRBV19 and TRBJ1-1, the full variable domain reads DGGITQSPKYLFRKEGQNVTLSCEQNLNHDAMYWYRQDPGQGLRLIYYSQIVNDFQKGDIAEGYSVSREKKESFPLTVTSAQKNPTAFYLCASTRTGLTEAFFGQGTRLTVV.

The gene calls are TRBV6-5 and TRBJ2-5; 8 bases are a match to TRBD2. The length of the CDR3 is 16 residues. V shed 4 bases, J shed 2 bases, and the junction held 9 bases outside the gene matches. CDR1 is MNHEY and CDR2 is SVGAGI in the germline V gene. The CDR3 DNA reads as TGTGCCAGCAGTTTTAGAGCGGGAGTGGAGCAAGAGACCCAGTACTTC. It codes for CASSFRAGVEQETQYF.

This clone was picked up one time. The chain combines TRBV5-1 with TRBJ1-4, with D maybe TRBD1 (5 bases). V was pared by 4 bases and J by 4 bases, with 14 bases between. The CDR3 runs to 15 residues. Germline values: CDR1 SGHRS, CDR2 YFSETQ. CDR3 region: CASSAEGSYNEKLFF. The CDR3, as DNA: TGCGCCAGCAGCGCGGAGGGGTCTTATAATGAAAAACTGTTTTTT.

This rearrangement joins TRBV28 to TRBJ2-1, with 11 bases identical to TRBD1. This CDR3 is 17 amino acids long. Trimming at V came to 2 bases and at J to 7 bases, leaving 10 bases not matched to a gene. Germline assignment: CDR1 MDHEN and CDR2 SYDVKM. The CDR3: CASSLLQGGQGGNEQFF. CDR3 nucleotides: TGTGCCAGCAGTTTACTTCAAGGGGGACAGGGGGGGAATGAGCAGTTCTTC.

This clone appeared a few times. The chain recombines TRBV18 with TRBJ1-1; TRBD1 aligns across 7 bases. Per the germline V gene, CDR1 is KGHSH and CDR2 is LQKENI. V lost 0 bases and J lost 9; bases outside the gene matches: 4. The CDR3 spans 13 residues. CDR3 region: CASSPPGQNKAFF. The CDR3 DNA reads TGTGCCAGCTCACCACCGGGACAGAATAAAGCTTTCTTT.

This chain connects TRBV11-3 to TRBJ2-3, with 10 bases fitting TRBD2. After removal of 4 bases from V and 3 bases from J, the junction contained 7 bases not matched to a gene. Germline V gene data show CDR1 as SGHNT and CDR2 as YENEEA. The CDR3 runs to 16 residues. The CDR3 sequence: CASSSELAGPTDTQYF. CDR3 bases: TGTGCCAGCAGCTCCGAACTAGCGGGACCAACAGATACGCAGTATTTT. The entire variable domain, with the rest obtained from reference TRBV11-3 and TRBJ2-3, is as follows: EAGVVQSPRYKIIEKKQPVAFWCNPISGHNTLYWYLQNLGQGPELLIRYENEEAVDDSQLPKDRFSAERLKGVDSTLKIQPAELGDSAVYLCASSSELAGPTDTQYFGPGTRLTVL.

The chain links TRBV19 to TRBJ1-5; unclear D gene. Looked up from germline, CDR1 is LNHDA and CDR2 is SQIVND (reference sequence). The CDR3 sequence is 14 residues long. The V and J ends lost 4 bases and 4 bases respectively, with 11 bases between them. CDR3 in amino acids: CASSNREFNQPQHF. The CDR3 bases are TGTGCCAGTAGTAACCGGGAGTTTAATCAGCCCCAGCATTTT.

This clone was recorded only once. V gene TRBV10-3 combines with J gene TRBJ2-1; 12 positions agree with TRBD2. V lost 6 bases to trimming and J lost 0 bases; unmatched junction nucleotides: 9. The germline gives CDR1 ENHRY, CDR2 SYGVKD. The CDR3 consists of 18 residues. The CDR3 reads CAIRPGTSGSLSYNEQFF. The CDR3 region has the DNA TGTGCCATCAGGCCCGGGACTAGCGGGTCTCTCTCCTACAATGAGCAGTTCTTC.

The chain carries TRBV18 and TRBJ2-4; 7 nucleotides agree with TRBD2. Germline-derived CDR1 and CDR2 are KGHSH and LQKENI. With 3 bases clipped from V and 12 bases from J, the junction kept 11 bases outside the gene matches. This CDR3 has 14 amino acids. CDR3 coding DNA: TGTGCCAGCTCACCTTGGCACCTGGGAGGGGCTCAGTACTTC. Translating it yields CASSPWHLGGAQYF.

This clone occurred a few times. The chain carries TRBV5-1 and TRBJ1-1, with TRBD1 identical over 7 bases. The V segment lost 5 bases and the J segment 7 bases; nucleotides outside the gene matches: 8. This CDR3 region has 13 residues. CDR1 is SGHRS and CDR2 is YFSETQ in the germline V gene. The CDR3 reads CASRLLGTDEAFF. The CDR3 nucleotides read TGCGCCAGCAGACTGTTAGGGACAGATGAAGCTTTCTTT.

The chain employs TRBV9 and TRBJ1-1; 7 nucleotides align to TRBD1. This CDR3 has 14 amino acids. V dropped 0 bases and J dropped 9; count of bases not matched to a gene: 8. CDR1 is SGDLS and CDR2 is YYNGEE in the germline V gene. The CDR3 DNA is TGTGCCAGCAGCGTAGCGGGGACAGTGAGCCAAGCTTTCTTT. This codes for CASSVAGTVSQAFF.

V is TRBV7-2 and J is TRBJ1-5; TRBD1 matches at 8 bases. The CDR3 has 15 amino acids. Germline trimming cut 1 base from V and 6 bases from J; bases unmatched to any gene: 5. Per the germline V gene, CDR1 is SGHTA and CDR2 is FQGNSA. The CDR3, as DNA: TGTGCCAGCAGCTTAGGACAGGGGTTAGGTCAGCCCCAGCATTTT. This encodes CASSLGQGLGQPQHF.

V is TRBV13 and J is TRBJ2-3; 7 bases map to TRBD2. The CDR3 length is 16 residues. The germline gives CDR1 PRHDT, CDR2 FYEKMQ (reference sequence). V shed 5 bases, J shed 4 bases, and the junction held 12 bases outside the gene matches. Here the CDR3 DNA reads TGTGCCAGCAGCCCGCGGGAGCGGGAAGGCTCAGATACGCAGTATTTT. The encoded protein is CASSPREREGSDTQYF.

This rearrangement joins TRBV19 to TRBJ1-1, with D hard to call. CDR3 length: 12 amino acids. Germline V lookup: CDR1 LNHDA, CDR2 SQIVND (reference sequence). The V end was cut by 4 bases, the J end by 6 bases, with 9 bases between. In DNA, the CDR3 is TGTGCCAGTAGTACGACATGGCCTGAAGCTTTCTTT. Its protein is CASSTTWPEAFF.

J is TRBJ2-2 and V is TRBV27, with 12 positions matching TRBD2. V lost 5 bases and J lost 4; bases outside the gene matches: 14. This CDR3 spans 19 amino acids. Germline assignment: CDR1 MNHEY and CDR2 SMNVEV (reference sequence). The CDR3 DNA sequence: TGTGCCAGCAGTCCGAGACTAGCGGGAGTGGAGGTGGGCACCGGGGAGCTGTTTTTT. Residues: CASSPRLAGVEVGTGELFF.

This sequence joins TRBV2 and TRBJ1-5; 12 nucleotides match TRBD1. This CDR3 region has 15 residues. CDR1 and CDR2 (germline): SNHLY, FYNNEI. J was trimmed by 6 bases and V by 6 bases; bases with no gene match: 6. The CDR3 DNA reads TGTGCCAGCAGCGCGGGACAGGGGGCGATTCAGCCCCAGCATTTT. This codes for CASSAGQGAIQPQHF.

This clone was observed a single time. The J gene is TRBJ2-1, the V gene TRBV5-4; tentatively, D is TRBD1 (6 bases). The germline gives CDR1 SGHNT, CDR2 YYREEE (reference sequence). The CDR3 runs 15 residues. V lost 1 base to trimming and J lost 4 bases, with 12 bases between them. CDR3 sequence (DNA): TGTGCCAGCAGCTTGCAGGGGATATATTACAATGAGCAGTTCTTC. This translates into CASSLQGIYYNEQFF.

The chain carries TRBV28 and TRBJ2-7; 8 nucleotides align to TRBD1. CDR1 and CDR2 (germline): MDHEN, SYDVKM. CDR3 length: 16 residues. Losses at the gene ends were 3 bases for V and 3 bases for J; bases not matched to a gene: 10. The DNA for the CDR3 is TGTGCCAGCAGTTTTGGTGTAGGGACAGGATACTACGAGCAGTACTTC. This translates into CASSFGVGTGYYEQYF.

The rearrangement uses TRBV30 and TRBJ1-6; TRBD1 is a possible D gene (6 bases). Germline lookup yields CDR1 GTSNPN and CDR2 SVGIG (reference sequence). Trimming took off 3 bases at V and 7 bases at J, with 16 bases between the two ends. CDR3 length: 15 residues. CDR3 sequence: CAWSPPGHLNSPLHF. DNA of the CDR3: TGTGCCTGGAGCCCCCCGGGACACCTGAATTCACCCCTCCACTTT. The full variable domain, with the rest looked up from reference TRBV30 and TRBJ1-6, is SQTIHQWPATLVQPVGSPLSLECTVEGTSNPNLYWYRQAAGRGLQLLFYSVGIGQISSEVPQNLSASRPQDRQFILSSKKLLLSDSGFYLCAWSPPGHLNSPLHFGNGTRLTVT.

The V gene is TRBV28, the J gene TRBJ1-1; 12 bases are shared with TRBD1. V was clipped by 2 bases and J by 3 bases; unmatched bases: 7. The CDR3 loop spans 17 amino acids. Germline loops: CDR1 MDHEN, CDR2 SYDVKM. The CDR3 loop is CASSLPQGTGGYTEAFF. Here the CDR3 DNA reads TGTGCCAGCAGTTTACCCCAGGGGACAGGGGGCTACACTGAAGCTTTCTTT.

V usage is TRBV29-1 and J usage is TRBJ1-1; 10 bases agree with TRBD1. The trim removed 4 bases at V and 5 bases at J, leaving 7 bases unmatched. CDR3 size: 14 residues. Germline CDR1 reads SQVTM; CDR2 reads ANQGSEA. The CDR3: CSVVWTGGRTEAFF. CDR3 coding DNA: TGCAGCGTTGTTTGGACAGGGGGAAGGACTGAAGCTTTCTTT.

The rearrangement joins TRBV7-2 to TRBJ2-1, with 7 bases that match TRBD2. Trimming took 1 base from V and 3 from J; bases not matched to a gene: 3. The CDR3 is made up of 15 amino acids. Germline values: CDR1 SGHTA, CDR2 FQGNSA. In DNA, the CDR3 is TGTGCCAGCAGCTTAGGCGGGAGCCTCTACAATGAGCAGTTCTTC. Residues: CASSLGGSLYNEQFF.

A few counts support this clone. The CDR3 spells CANPEGGGTDTQYF. The DNA of the CDR3 is TGTGCCAACCCTGAGGGGGGGGGCACAGATACGCAGTATTTT. V gene TRBV5-8 combines with J gene TRBJ2-3; the D gene is possibly TRBD2 (7 bases). The CDR3 is 14 amino acids. Trimming stripped 9 bases from V and 1 base from J, with 15 bases between. CDR1 SGHTS and CDR2 YDEGEE come from the germline V gene.

The chain combines TRBV9 with TRBJ2-2, with 8 bases identical to TRBD2. The V gene end was trimmed by 3 bases and the J gene end by 2 bases; junction bases not matched to a gene: 9. Looked up from germline, CDR1 is SGDLS and CDR2 is YYNGEE. The CDR3 loop spans 17 amino acids. The chain's CDR3 is CASSDLSAGDNTGELFF. The CDR3 nucleotides read TGTGCCAGCAGCGACCTCTCAGCGGGAGACAACACCGGGGAGCTGTTTTTT.

V usage is TRBV2 and J usage is TRBJ2-1, with TRBD2 identical over 8 bases. CDR1 is SNHLY, CDR2 FYNNEI, per germline. The CDR3 sequence is 15 residues long. V dropped 3 bases and J dropped 4; count of bases not matched to a gene: 5. DNA of the CDR3: TGTGCCAGCAGTGATGAGCGGGAGATTTACAATGAGCAGTTCTTC. It yields the protein CASSDEREIYNEQFF.

The CDR3 protein is CAISDSSGTGNTEAFF. The CDR3, as DNA: TGTGCCATCAGTGACTCATCTGGGACTGGGAACACTGAAGCTTTCTTT. The gene calls are TRBV10-3 and TRBJ1-1; the D gene is possibly TRBD1 (5 bases). V lost 3 bases, J lost 1 base, and 15 bases lay in between. The CDR3 runs 16 residues. The germline gives CDR1 ENHRY, CDR2 SYGVKD.

The rearrangement links TRBV19 to TRBJ1-2, with D possibly TRBD1 on 6 matching bases. The length of the CDR3 is 13 residues. V shed 7 bases and J shed 4 bases, with 13 bases lying between them. From germline, CDR1 is LNHDA and CDR2 SQIVND (reference sequence). CDR3: CASNPGTTYGYTF. Written as DNA, the CDR3 is TGTGCCAGTAACCCCGGGACAACCTATGGCTACACCTTC. The variable domain in full, completed from reference TRBV19 and TRBJ1-2, reads DGGITQSPKYLFRKEGQNVTLSCEQNLNHDAMYWYRQDPGQGLRLIYYSQIVNDFQKGDIAEGYSVSREKKESFPLTVTSAQKNPTAFYLCASNPGTTYGYTFGSGTRLTVV.